This entry is about one T cell receptor beta chain. Time point defined: healthy volunteer bleed at 2 weeks. Someone pulled total RNA out of unfractionated whole blood. It was the library that attached unique molecular identifiers to individual cDNA molecules. As processed by the authors: From roughly 23,000 to 640,000 TCRs were found per sample, with a median of around 96,000. Via MiXCR, TCRdb re-called the RACE reads, giving one row per CDR3 protein. The V and J calls, along with clone size, are taken from TCRdb and not from the paper's own processing. The profile covers 25,000 to 35,000 distinct CDR3 sequences, with about 7% appearing a single time and around a tenth taken by the ten largest. This record belongs to a study of human T cells and chemical hapten exposure. Looking at the study overall: From small differences in pooled library volume came most of the variation in per-sample TCR yields.

Per the germline V gene, CDR1 is GTSNPN and CDR2 is SVGIG (reference sequence). The CDR3 covers 13 residues. Trimming took 3 bases from V and 2 from J, leaving 10 bases between them. The chain combines TRBV30 with TRBJ1-1; weak D call: TRBD1 (5 bases). Material for sequencing was whole blood. The receptor's source is a human donor in good health. Some clones in this sample may be carry-over from other donors' samples. The CDR3 reads CAWRWQGNTEAFF. The CDR3 nucleotides are TGTGCCTGGAGATGGCAGGGTAACACTGAAGCTTTCTTT.